This T cell receptor beta chain comes out of a study of response to subunit inactivated influenza vaccine. TCRdb recomputed calls from the RT-PCR reads with MiXCR, one row per CDR3 protein. The sample has 540,000 or so distinct CDR3 sequences, 10% to 15% seen once; the top ten hold less than 15%. CDR3 size: 15 residues. From germline, CDR1 is SGHAT and CDR2 FQNNGV. V was pared by 3 bases and J by 3 bases, with 4 bases of the junction left unmatched. This clonotype has just a few counts. This rearrangement joins TRBV11-2 to TRBJ2-1, with 8 nucleotides matching TRBD1. The sample consisted of PBMCs from blood, taken roughly 45 days after vaccination. This sequence originates from a man aged 45 to 65 who received an inactivated influenza vaccine. CDR3 nucleotide sequence: TGTGCCAGCAGCTTGGGACAGGAGAACTACAATGAGCAGTTCTTC. This translates into CASSLGQENYNEQFF.